The entry below describes one TCR beta chain. The germline V gene encodes CDR1 SGHDT and CDR2 YYEEEE. CDR3 length: 16 amino acids. The V gene lost 0 bases and the J gene lost 1 base, with 13 bases spanning the gap. These data are taken from a study of tumor-infiltrating lymphocytes in primary liver carcinoma. In addition to blood RNA drawn from unsorted whole blood, germline DNA was extracted. Using a constant-region primer together with ProtoScript II reverse transcriptase, TCR beta cDNA was made from 500 ng of total RNA. Nested multiplex PCR, run for three rounds with slightly modified ARM-PCR, yielded TCR beta libraries. The study ran its first two PCR rounds for 9 to 10 cycles each, using TRBV1-TRBV30 forward primers and a C-beta reverse primer. TCRdb re-derived calls from the multiplex PCR reads in MiXCR, one entry per CDR3 protein. This sample has 310,000 or so distinct CDR3 sequences, with roughly three fifths found just once.

The V gene is TRBV5-6, the J gene TRBJ1-1, with unresolved D. This clonotype originated in a woman in her thirties with primary liver carcinoma and hepatitis B virus infection. Sequences were obtained from peripheral blood. CDR3 coding DNA: TGTGCCAGCAGCTTGGCCTTTGGCACCCAGAACACTGAAGCTTTCTTT. Translated, it gives CASSLAFGTQNTEAFF.